A selection of T cell receptor beta chains follows, all from one sample in a study of blood T cell repertoires in COVID-19. The data were produced by immunoSEQ multiplex PCR, yet TCRdb's version contains in-frame clones alone and is incomplete. The sample consists of some 180,000 clones, approximately 85% of them appearing once. The sequenced material came from peripheral blood. The receptors stem from a woman in her sixties with acute or convalescent COVID-19. CDR3s leave out the opening cysteine and the closing phenylalanine or tryptophan. Fields, in order: V gene, CDR3 protein.

v_gene: TRBV7-9; CDR3aa: ASSSPGGDNEQF
v_gene: TRBV19; CDR3aa: ASSSPSGRDYNEQF
v_gene: TRBV5-1; CDR3aa: ASSPHRGIGGEQF
v_gene: TRBV6-5; CDR3aa: ASREGYSNQPQH
v_gene: TRBV4-2; CDR3aa: ASSLNRVEQY
v_gene: TRBV25-1; CDR3aa: ASRRHSNTGELF
v_gene: TRBV19; CDR3aa: ASSRGVGRAYNEQF
v_gene: TRBV19; CDR3aa: ASRPDRAPNYGYT
v_gene: TRBV6-5; CDR3aa: ASSRRDRGYEQY
v_gene: TRBV7-9; CDR3aa: ASSPDRAYT
v_gene: TRBV7-9; CDR3aa: ASSRQGNEAF
v_gene: TRBV11-3; CDR3aa: ASSFGRENTEAF
v_gene: TRBV6-1; CDR3aa: ASSETFNQPQH
v_gene: TRBV5-4; CDR3aa: ASSAGTGANYGYT
v_gene: TRBV19; CDR3aa: ASSYRSNTGELF
v_gene: TRBV11-3; CDR3aa: ASSPGLSSTDTQY
v_gene: TRBV6-5; CDR3aa: ARIGASKDGYT
v_gene: TRBV6-1; CDR3aa: ASSESLAWEDTQY
v_gene: TRBV9; CDR3aa: ASSVSWGQTSGNTIY
v_gene: TRBV28; CDR3aa: ASIDGINYGYT
v_gene: TRBV6-2/TRBV6-3; CDR3aa: ASSPYRGLGNTIY
v_gene: TRBV5-1; CDR3aa: ASRYGDRATEAF
v_gene: TRBV10-3; CDR3aa: AINPSGRDNTQY
v_gene: TRBV29-1; CDR3aa: SVGRLAGGGELF
v_gene: TRBV6-5; CDR3aa: ASSFGLAGGQY
v_gene: TRBV7-3; CDR3aa: ASSLERGPGEKAF
v_gene: TRBV2; CDR3aa: ASIEQRLYNEQF
v_gene: TRBV6-1; CDR3aa: ASSDDWNTGELF
v_gene: TRBV4-2; CDR3aa: ASSQVPPLNVGGIDIQY
v_gene: TRBV19; CDR3aa: ASSTPPTTGWYQPQH
v_gene: TRBV6-5; CDR3aa: ASSYRETYNSPLH
v_gene: TRBV28; CDR3aa: ASRSAATSGYNEQF
v_gene: TRBV27; CDR3aa: ASSSGTVLGVNSPLH
v_gene: TRBV2; CDR3aa: ASGAAENTIY
v_gene: TRBV11-2; CDR3aa: ASSRRARSGNTIY
v_gene: TRBV7-9; CDR3aa: ASSSVPSGTYEQY
v_gene: TRBV6-5; CDR3aa: ASSYSGTGVEKLF
v_gene: TRBV29-1; CDR3aa: SVEEGGQLNTEAF
v_gene: TRBV5-8; CDR3aa: ASSRLLVAQPWLF
v_gene: TRBV6-5; CDR3aa: ATKGQRAGELF
v_gene: TRBV18; CDR3aa: ASSGGGSVSGNTIY
v_gene: TRBV6-5; CDR3aa: ASNPGTTNTGELF
v_gene: TRBV19; CDR3aa: ASSIRDRGNTEAF
v_gene: TRBV11-2; CDR3aa: ASSLDGTGDSPLH
v_gene: TRBV3-1/TRBV3-2; CDR3aa: ASSQLGLGPREQY
v_gene: TRBV19; CDR3aa: ASSTGTASNQPQH
v_gene: TRBV6-5; CDR3aa: ASRTSGALGQF
v_gene: TRBV30; CDR3aa: AWTRDSYGYT
v_gene: TRBV6-5; CDR3aa: ASETVLEQY
v_gene: TRBV30; CDR3aa: AWSAGLAGGTDTQY
v_gene: TRBV9; CDR3aa: ASSLDGGQGVGLEETQY
v_gene: TRBV28; CDR3aa: ASSLAGKETQY
v_gene: TRBV6-5; CDR3aa: ASSIGLAADTQY
v_gene: TRBV24-1; CDR3aa: ATSDAPGQGDFGYT
v_gene: TRBV28; CDR3aa: ASSPKTDTQY
v_gene: TRBV5-1; CDR3aa: ASSLSREGGYT
v_gene: TRBV7-7; CDR3aa: ASSFGQGVETQY